Here is one T cell receptor beta chain with its context. This sample was taken from a study of blood T cell repertoires in COVID-19. In terms of age and location, participants ranged from roughly 18 to 89 years and lived in about two dozen US areas. Sequencing used immunoSEQ multiplex PCR; TCRdb keeps in-frame clones, though not all of them. The sample yields 320,000 or so clones, roughly 90% seen once. Trimming shortened V by 1 base and J by 2 bases, and 5 bases separated the two germline ends. This CDR3 is built from 14 residues. Germline lookup yields CDR1 PRHDT and CDR2 FYEKMQ (reference sequence).

Sequences were obtained from PBMCs or T cells enriched from blood (not recorded which). This TCR derives from a woman aged 25 to 39 who had recovered from COVID-19. The J gene is TRBJ2-2, the V gene TRBV13, with a weak D call TRBD2 (5 bases). CDR3 sequence (DNA): TGTGCCAGCAGCTTAGCGGGAAACACCGGGGAGCTGTTTTTT. Its protein product is CASSLAGNTGELFF.